These T cell receptor beta chains were read from a single sample in a study of T cell responses to AZD1222 COVID-19 vaccine. Method: immunoSEQ multiplex PCR; TCRdb's copy keeps in-frame clones and lacks some. Of some 120,000 clones listed, roughly 87% are singletons. The starting material was peripheral blood, obtained on day 0 of AZD1222 vaccination. Receptors originate from an adult in good health. Both conserved end residues are part of each CDR3. Fields, in order: J gene, clone size, V gene, D gene, CDR3 protein, CDR3 DNA. The D gene is left open where the match is weak. Where a row states a size, it is once, few, many or the class of an expanded clone; other rows omit it.

j_gene: TRBJ2-6; abundance: .; v_gene: TRBV5-8; d_gene: .; CDR3aa: CASSLQRAGANVLTF; CDR3nt: TGTGCCAGCAGCTTGCAACGGGCCGGGGCCAACGTCCTGACTTTC
j_gene: TRBJ1-5; abundance: .; v_gene: TRBV19; d_gene: .; CDR3aa: CASTPYSNQPQHF; CDR3nt: TGTGCCAGTACGCCTTATAGCAATCAGCCCCAGCATTTT
j_gene: TRBJ2-7; abundance: .; v_gene: TRBV7-3; d_gene: .; CDR3aa: CASSLDVMDEQYF; CDR3nt: TGTGCCAGCAGCTTAGATGTAATGGACGAGCAGTACTTC
j_gene: TRBJ2-7; abundance: .; v_gene: TRBV7-6; d_gene: .; CDR3aa: CASSLRTPNDEQYF; CDR3nt: TGTGCCAGCAGCTTACGGACCCCGAACGACGAGCAGTACTTC
j_gene: TRBJ1-2; abundance: .; v_gene: TRBV19; d_gene: .; CDR3aa: CASSPDHLRGYTF; CDR3nt: TGTGCCAGTAGCCCGGACCACCTCAGGGGCTACACCTTC
j_gene: TRBJ2-7; abundance: .; v_gene: TRBV6-6; d_gene: .; CDR3aa: CASSQPLTGAEQYF; CDR3nt: TGTGCCAGCAGCCAACCGCTGACCGGTGCCGAGCAGTACTTC
j_gene: TRBJ2-3; abundance: .; v_gene: TRBV5-1; d_gene: TRBD2; CDR3aa: CASRPATSGTGDTQYF; CDR3nt: TGCGCCAGCAGACCCGCGACTAGCGGGACCGGAGATACGCAGTATTTT
j_gene: TRBJ2-7; abundance: .; v_gene: TRBV2; d_gene: TRBD2; CDR3aa: CASRGLAGYEQYF; CDR3nt: TGTGCCAGCAGAGGTCTAGCGGGGTACGAGCAGTACTTC
j_gene: TRBJ2-7; abundance: few; v_gene: TRBV4-3; d_gene: TRBD2; CDR3aa: CASSQVAGTPTYEQYF; CDR3nt: TGCGCCAGCAGCCAAGTAGCGGGTACACCCACCTACGAGCAGTACTTC
j_gene: TRBJ2-3; abundance: .; v_gene: TRBV16; d_gene: TRBD1; CDR3aa: CASSQSQGAGTDTQYF; CDR3nt: TGTGCCAGCAGCCAATCTCAGGGGGCAGGCACAGATACGCAGTATTTT
j_gene: TRBJ1-1; abundance: few; v_gene: TRBV28; d_gene: .; CDR3aa: CASSRRGLNTEAFF; CDR3nt: TGTGCCAGCAGCCGAAGGGGGTTGAACACTGAAGCTTTCTTT
j_gene: TRBJ2-5; abundance: .; v_gene: TRBV11-2; d_gene: .; CDR3aa: CASSLDPWSSQETQYF; CDR3nt: TGTGCCAGCAGCTTAGATCCGTGGTCCTCTCAAGAGACCCAGTACTTC
j_gene: TRBJ2-1; abundance: .; v_gene: TRBV13; d_gene: .; CDR3aa: CASSLRTYNEQFF; CDR3nt: TGTGCCAGCAGCTTACGTACCTACAATGAGCAGTTCTTC
j_gene: TRBJ2-1; abundance: .; v_gene: TRBV28; d_gene: .; CDR3aa: CASSPTGSSYNEQFF; CDR3nt: TGTGCCAGCAGTCCAACAGGGAGTTCCTACAATGAGCAGTTCTTC
j_gene: TRBJ2-3; abundance: .; v_gene: TRBV27; d_gene: TRBD2; CDR3aa: CASSPHRGDTDTQYF; CDR3nt: TGTGCCAGCAGCCCTCACCGGGGGGACACAGATACGCAGTATTTT
j_gene: TRBJ2-1; abundance: .; v_gene: TRBV24-1; d_gene: TRBD2; CDR3aa: CATSKREGYEQFF; CDR3nt: TGTGCCACCAGTAAGCGGGAGGGCTATGAGCAGTTCTTC
j_gene: TRBJ1-6; abundance: .; v_gene: TRBV14; d_gene: TRBD1; CDR3aa: CASSTRGTGTSPLHF; CDR3nt: TGTGCCAGCAGCACTAGAGGGACAGGGACTTCACCCCTCCACTTT
j_gene: TRBJ1-1; abundance: once; v_gene: TRBV18; d_gene: .; CDR3aa: CASSPPPEGQVLNTEAFF; CDR3nt: TGTGCCAGCTCACCTCCCCCCGAGGGGCAGGTTTTGAACACTGAAGCTTTCTTT
j_gene: TRBJ1-2; abundance: once; v_gene: TRBV12-3/TRBV12-4; d_gene: .; CDR3aa: CASRPTSNYGYTF; CDR3nt: TGTGCCAGCAGACCCACATCTAACTATGGCTACACCTTC
j_gene: TRBJ1-5; abundance: .; v_gene: TRBV30; d_gene: TRBD1; CDR3aa: CAWSNRRTGVGNQPQHF; CDR3nt: TGTGCCTGGAGTAACCGCCGGACAGGGGTTGGCAATCAGCCCCAGCATTTT
j_gene: TRBJ2-3; abundance: .; v_gene: TRBV11-3; d_gene: TRBD2; CDR3aa: CASSGGTSGTDTQYF; CDR3nt: TGTGCCAGCAGCGGGGGGACTAGCGGCACAGATACGCAGTATTTT
j_gene: TRBJ2-3; abundance: .; v_gene: TRBV10-2; d_gene: .; CDR3aa: CASSLDLSSTDTQYF; CDR3nt: TGCGCCAGCAGCTTGGATTTATCTAGCACAGATACGCAGTATTTT
j_gene: TRBJ2-7; abundance: .; v_gene: TRBV2; d_gene: .; CDR3aa: CASSRSGYEQYF; CDR3nt: TGTGCCAGCAGTCGTAGTGGCTACGAGCAGTACTTC
j_gene: TRBJ2-1; abundance: .; v_gene: TRBV5-6; d_gene: TRBD2; CDR3aa: CASSPLAGGYNEQFF; CDR3nt: TGTGCCAGCAGCCCGCTAGCGGGGGGCTACAATGAGCAGTTCTTC
j_gene: TRBJ2-6; abundance: .; v_gene: TRBV15; d_gene: TRBD2; CDR3aa: CATSRDLIGLAGVSGANVLTF; CDR3nt: TGTGCCACCAGCAGAGATTTAATAGGACTAGCGGGAGTAAGTGGGGCCAACGTCCTGACTTTC
j_gene: TRBJ2-7; abundance: .; v_gene: TRBV29-1; d_gene: .; CDR3aa: CSVEQGRPYEQYF; CDR3nt: TGCAGCGTTGAACAGGGTAGACCCTACGAGCAGTACTTC
j_gene: TRBJ1-4; abundance: .; v_gene: TRBV27; d_gene: .; CDR3aa: CASSFHGGGTNEKLFF; CDR3nt: TGTGCCAGCAGTTTCCACGGAGGGGGTACTAATGAAAAACTGTTTTTT
j_gene: TRBJ2-7; abundance: .; v_gene: TRBV10-3; d_gene: .; CDR3aa: CATSDLYEQYF; CDR3nt: TGTGCCACCTCCGACCTCTACGAGCAGTACTTC
j_gene: TRBJ2-1; abundance: .; v_gene: TRBV4-3; d_gene: TRBD2; CDR3aa: CASSPEASGSGGNEQFF; CDR3nt: TGCGCCAGCAGCCCGGAGGCTAGCGGGAGTGGGGGGAATGAGCAGTTCTTC
j_gene: TRBJ1-2; abundance: .; v_gene: TRBV5-8; d_gene: .; CDR3aa: CASSSRQAGGYTF; CDR3nt: TGTGCCAGCAGCAGCCGACAGGCTGGTGGCTACACCTTC
j_gene: TRBJ1-1; abundance: medium-sized; v_gene: TRBV4-1; d_gene: .; CDR3aa: CASSQTLTAMNTEAFF; CDR3nt: TGCGCCAGCAGCCAAACCCTGACAGCTATGAACACTGAAGCTTTCTTT
j_gene: TRBJ2-3; abundance: .; v_gene: TRBV3-1/TRBV3-2; d_gene: .; CDR3aa: CASSQDRGSSTDTQYF; CDR3nt: TGTGCCAGCAGCCAAGATAGGGGATCGAGCACAGATACGCAGTATTTT
j_gene: TRBJ2-1; abundance: .; v_gene: TRBV15; d_gene: .; CDR3aa: CATSRRAAGWDEQFF; CDR3nt: TGTGCCACCAGCAGACGAGCCGCCGGGTGGGATGAGCAGTTCTTC
j_gene: TRBJ2-7; abundance: .; v_gene: TRBV5-1; d_gene: .; CDR3aa: CASSSDWESYEQYF; CDR3nt: TGCGCCAGCAGTTCCGACTGGGAGTCCTACGAGCAGTACTTC
j_gene: TRBJ2-7; abundance: few; v_gene: TRBV18; d_gene: TRBD2; CDR3aa: CASSPRGGSYEQYF; CDR3nt: TGTGCCAGCTCACCACGCGGGGGGAGCTACGAGCAGTACTTC
j_gene: TRBJ1-2; abundance: .; v_gene: TRBV29-1; d_gene: TRBD1; CDR3aa: CSARDRNYGYTF; CDR3nt: TGCAGCGCCCGGGACAGGAACTATGGCTACACCTTC
j_gene: TRBJ1-1; abundance: .; v_gene: TRBV7-8; d_gene: .; CDR3aa: CASQQGGGNTEAFF; CDR3nt: TGTGCCAGCCAGCAGGGTGGTGGGAACACTGAAGCTTTCTTT